Following are 9 T cell receptor beta chains from one sample sequenced in a study of blood T cells in healthy people across ages. Then a second PCR, running about 6 to 11 cycles, was carried out with a sample-barcoded 5' primer and a J-beta primer mix. TCRdb reprocessed the 5' RACE reads with MiXCR, giving one entry per CDR3 protein. The sample contains roughly 800,000 distinct CDR3 sequences, approximately 25% of which appear only once. The data also belong to a second study, concerning T cells of mothers and their children.

Sequenced: blood. The receptors derive from a boy aged 5-17 years in good health.

This sequence joins TRBV6-6 and TRBJ2-7; D may be TRBD1 or TRBD2 (6 bases each). The germline CDR1 and CDR2 sequences are MNHNY and SVGAGI (reference sequence). Trimming pared 4 bases from V and 2 bases from J, leaving 15 bases between. This CDR3 region has 15 residues. The CDR3 sequence: CASSSPAGGAYEQYF. The CDR3 DNA reads as TGTGCCAGCAGTTCCCCGGCCGGGGGCGCCTACGAGCAGTACTTC.

The rearrangement uses TRBV7-2 and TRBJ2-2; tentatively, D is TRBD2 (6 bases). With 2 bases removed from V and 4 bases from J, the gap between germline ends came to 8 bases. The CDR3 has 14 residues. The germline CDR1 and CDR2 sequences are SGHTA and FQGNSA. The CDR3 DNA sequence: TGTGCCAGCAGCTTACTAGCGCCCACCGGGGAGCTGTTTTTT. It translates to CASSLLAPTGELFF.

The V and J genes are TRBV19 and TRBJ1-6, with D uncertain. The CDR3 covers 14 residues. V dropped 0 bases and J dropped 7 bases, with 7 bases sitting between them. Germline-derived CDR1 and CDR2 are LNHDA and SQIVND (reference sequence). This chain's CDR3 is CASSIDVRNSPLHF. The CDR3 DNA sequence: TGTGCCAGTAGTATAGACGTCAGGAATTCACCCCTCCACTTT. The complete variable domain, with remaining parts taken from reference TRBV19 and TRBJ1-6, reads DGGITQSPKYLFRKEGQNVTLSCEQNLNHDAMYWYRQDPGQGLRLIYYSQIVNDFQKGDIAEGYSVSREKKESFPLTVTSAQKNPTAFYLCASSIDVRNSPLHFGNGTRLTVT.

This chain joins TRBV10-3 and TRBJ1-2, with 11 bases aligning to TRBD1. The germline V gene encodes CDR1 ENHRY and CDR2 SYGVKD. V lost 5 bases and J lost 6; bases outside the gene matches: 11. The CDR3 consists of 16 residues. The CDR3 here is CAISWTGGLTFDGYTF. CDR3 nucleotide sequence: TGTGCCATCAGTTGGACAGGGGGCTTGACGTTCGATGGCTACACCTTC.

This clonotype occurred a few times. The V call is TRBV7-2, the J call TRBJ2-7; D is possibly TRBD2 (5 bases). In germline, CDR1 is SGHTA, CDR2 FQGNSA. The CDR3 length is 13 residues. V shed 3 bases and J shed 4 bases, with 10 bases lying between them. CDR3 loop: CASSFATSYEQYF. The CDR3 DNA follows: TGTGCCAGCAGCTTCGCCACTAGTTACGAGCAGTACTTC.

The chain joins TRBV6-5 to TRBJ2-7; maybe TRBD1 (6 bases). Germline CDR1 and CDR2: MNHEY and SVGAGI. The CDR3 runs 13 residues. V dropped 0 bases and J dropped 11 bases, with 14 bases sitting between them. The CDR3 DNA reads as TGTGCCAGCAGTTACTCAAAGACAGGCCGAGAGTACTTC. Its protein product is CASSYSKTGREYF.

This clonotype has only a few counts. This rearrangement joins TRBV2 to TRBJ2-1, with D possibly being TRBD2 (6 bases). Germline values: CDR1 SNHLY, CDR2 FYNNEI. The V and J ends lost 6 bases and 7 bases respectively, with 13 bases between them. CDR3 length: 13 amino acids. The CDR3 DNA is TGTGCCAGCAGGGGGGACTGGCAAAATGAGCAGTTCTTC. Protein sequence: CASRGDWQNEQFF.

This clonotype was picked up a small number of times. The CDR3 loop reads CASSYSPGQVYTGELFF. The CDR3 nucleotides are TGTGCCAGCAGTTACTCACCGGGACAGGTCTACACCGGGGAGCTGTTTTTT. This chain links TRBV6-2 or TRBV6-3 with TRBJ2-2; TRBD1 aligns across 8 bases. The length of the CDR3 is 17 residues. Germline V CDR1 and CDR2: MNHEY, SVGEGT. V dropped 0 bases and J dropped 3; count of bases not matched to a gene: 6.

This clonotype was detected a few times. The chain uses TRBV29-1 and TRBJ2-5; 7 bases map to TRBD1. Unmatched junction bases numbered 8, after V lost 6 bases and J lost 1 base. Germline V lookup: CDR1 SQVTM, CDR2 ANQGSEA. There are 14 residues in the CDR3. The CDR3 loop reads CSVDVTGVQETQYF. DNA for the CDR3: TGCAGCGTCGACGTAACAGGGGTCCAAGAGACCCAGTACTTC.